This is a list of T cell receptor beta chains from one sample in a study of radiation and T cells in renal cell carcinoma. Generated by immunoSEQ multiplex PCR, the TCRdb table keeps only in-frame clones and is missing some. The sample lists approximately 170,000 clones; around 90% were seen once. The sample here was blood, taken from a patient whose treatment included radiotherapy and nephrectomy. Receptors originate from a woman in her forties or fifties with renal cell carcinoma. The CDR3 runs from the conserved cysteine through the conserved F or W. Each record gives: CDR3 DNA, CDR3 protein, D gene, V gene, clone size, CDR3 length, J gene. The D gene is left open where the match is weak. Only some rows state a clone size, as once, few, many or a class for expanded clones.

CDR3nt: TGTGCCAGCAGCCCCAGGGAAACCTCTAGTGGGGATACGCAGTATTTT; CDR3aa: CASSPRETSSGDTQYF; d_gene: -; v_gene: TRBV7-9; abundance: few; len: 16; j_gene: TRBJ2-3
CDR3nt: TGTGCCAGCAGTTACTCGGGGGCCTTCACAGATACGCAGTATTTT; CDR3aa: CASSYSGAFTDTQYF; d_gene: -; v_gene: TRBV6-5; abundance: -; len: 15; j_gene: TRBJ2-3
CDR3nt: TGTGCCAGCGGTCCGCCCCAGCATTTT; CDR3aa: CASGPPQHF; d_gene: -; v_gene: TRBV6-6; abundance: -; len: 9; j_gene: TRBJ1-5
CDR3nt: TGTGCCAGCTCACCAAGGAACCAAGAGACCCAGTACTTC; CDR3aa: CASSPRNQETQYF; d_gene: -; v_gene: TRBV18; abundance: -; len: 13; j_gene: TRBJ2-5
CDR3nt: TGTGCCAGCAGTGTTCGGACTAGCGGGGGGGCCGGGGAGCTGTTTTTT; CDR3aa: CASSVRTSGGAGELFF; d_gene: TRBD2; v_gene: TRBV2; abundance: -; len: 16; j_gene: TRBJ2-2
CDR3nt: TGTGCCAGCAGCTTGGCGGACAGGGGCCCCGAGCAGTACTTC; CDR3aa: CASSLADRGPEQYF; d_gene: TRBD1; v_gene: TRBV7-9; abundance: -; len: 14; j_gene: TRBJ2-7
CDR3nt: TGTGCCAGCAGCTTTAGGGCCACCAGATACGAGCAGTACTTC; CDR3aa: CASSFRATRYEQYF; d_gene: -; v_gene: TRBV5-8; abundance: once; len: 14; j_gene: TRBJ2-7
CDR3nt: TGTGCCAGCAGCTTAGCGCCAGGGAAGAACACCGGGGAGCTGTTTTTT; CDR3aa: CASSLAPGKNTGELFF; d_gene: -; v_gene: TRBV7-9; abundance: once; len: 16; j_gene: TRBJ2-2
CDR3nt: TGCGCCAGCAGCGTCACGGGGGGGCAGAATGAGCAGTTCTTC; CDR3aa: CASSVTGGQNEQFF; d_gene: TRBD2; v_gene: TRBV5-1; abundance: -; len: 14; j_gene: TRBJ2-1
CDR3nt: TGTGCCAGCAGGCCGGACAGCACCGGGGAGCTGTTTTTT; CDR3aa: CASRPDSTGELFF; d_gene: -; v_gene: TRBV2; abundance: -; len: 13; j_gene: TRBJ2-2
CDR3nt: TGTGCCTGGAGTCAGGGAAGGGACTATGGCTACACCTTC; CDR3aa: CAWSQGRDYGYTF; d_gene: -; v_gene: TRBV30; abundance: -; len: 13; j_gene: TRBJ1-2
CDR3nt: TGCGCCAGCAGCTCAGGGGTTCCGGACACCGGGGAGCTGTTTTTT; CDR3aa: CASSSGVPDTGELFF; d_gene: -; v_gene: TRBV5-1; abundance: once; len: 15; j_gene: TRBJ2-2
CDR3nt: TGTGCCAGCAGCCTAGGGGTCGGGGGACAAGAGACCCAGTACTTC; CDR3aa: CASSLGVGGQETQYF; d_gene: -; v_gene: TRBV9; abundance: -; len: 15; j_gene: TRBJ2-5
CDR3nt: TGTGCCAGCAGCACCGGAGGTTTTGGGTCCGGCACAGATACGCAGTATTTT; CDR3aa: CASSTGGFGSGTDTQYF; d_gene: -; v_gene: TRBV2; abundance: -; len: 17; j_gene: TRBJ2-3
CDR3nt: TGTGCCAGCAGCTTGAGGCAGACCGACTATGGCTACACCTTC; CDR3aa: CASSLRQTDYGYTF; d_gene: -; v_gene: TRBV5-6; abundance: -; len: 14; j_gene: TRBJ1-2
CDR3nt: TGTGCCAGCAGTCTTGGGACGGACACTGAAGCTTTCTTT; CDR3aa: CASSLGTDTEAFF; d_gene: -; v_gene: TRBV6-1; abundance: -; len: 13; j_gene: TRBJ1-1
CDR3nt: TGTGCCAGCAGCTTGACTATAAGAGAGACCCAGTACTTC; CDR3aa: CASSLTIRETQYF; d_gene: -; v_gene: TRBV11-2; abundance: -; len: 13; j_gene: TRBJ2-5
CDR3nt: TGTGCCAGCAGTCTTGGACAGGGGGCGGACACCATATATTTT; CDR3aa: CASSLGQGADTIYF; d_gene: TRBD1; v_gene: TRBV2; abundance: once; len: 14; j_gene: TRBJ1-3
CDR3nt: TGTGCCAGCAGCCTAACAGGGAACACTGAAGCTTTCTTT; CDR3aa: CASSLTGNTEAFF; d_gene: -; v_gene: TRBV14; abundance: -; len: 13; j_gene: TRBJ1-1
CDR3nt: TGTGCCAGCAGCCCTGCGGGGGACTCCTACAATGAGCAGTTCTTC; CDR3aa: CASSPAGDSYNEQFF; d_gene: TRBD2; v_gene: TRBV9; abundance: -; len: 15; j_gene: TRBJ2-1
CDR3nt: TGCGCCAGCAGCTTCGTGGACTCCTACGAGCAGTACTTC; CDR3aa: CASSFVDSYEQYF; d_gene: -; v_gene: TRBV5-1; abundance: -; len: 13; j_gene: TRBJ2-7
CDR3nt: TGTGCCAGCAGTGGTAGACACGGTTCACCCCTCCACTTT; CDR3aa: CASSGRHGSPLHF; d_gene: -; v_gene: TRBV6-6; abundance: -; len: 13; j_gene: TRBJ1-6
CDR3nt: TGTGCCAGCAGCATACTCACAGGGTTGAACACTGAAGCTTTCTTT; CDR3aa: CASSILTGLNTEAFF; d_gene: -; v_gene: TRBV9; abundance: few; len: 15; j_gene: TRBJ1-1
CDR3nt: TGTGCCAGCAGCAGACAGGGTTCTGTAAACGAGCAGTACTTC; CDR3aa: CASSRQGSVNEQYF; d_gene: TRBD1; v_gene: TRBV7-9; abundance: -; len: 14; j_gene: TRBJ2-7
CDR3nt: TGTGCCAGCAGCTTAGCCGCCAGCGGGGGGGTCGCAGACGAGCAGTACTTC; CDR3aa: CASSLAASGGVADEQYF; d_gene: TRBD2; v_gene: TRBV7-2; abundance: -; len: 17; j_gene: TRBJ2-7
CDR3nt: TGTGCCACCAGCGAACGACTAGCAGATACGCAGTATTTT; CDR3aa: CATSERLADTQYF; d_gene: -; v_gene: TRBV15; abundance: -; len: 13; j_gene: TRBJ2-3
CDR3nt: TGTGCCAGCAGCGTAGGTAGGCGGAGCGGGGCTCCTAGCACAGATACGCAGTATTTT; CDR3aa: CASSVGRRSGAPSTDTQYF; d_gene: TRBD2; v_gene: TRBV9; abundance: -; len: 19; j_gene: TRBJ2-3
CDR3nt: TGTGCCAGTCTTAGACAGGGAAGGGACTATGGCTACACCTTC; CDR3aa: CASLRQGRDYGYTF; d_gene: TRBD1; v_gene: TRBV19; abundance: -; len: 14; j_gene: TRBJ1-2
CDR3nt: TGTGCCAGCAGCCAGCGGGGCCCCTACAAGAAACTGTTTTTT; CDR3aa: CASSQRGPYKKLFF; d_gene: -; v_gene: TRBV14; abundance: -; len: 14; j_gene: TRBJ1-4
CDR3nt: TGCGCCAGCAGCTTACAGGGGGAACAAGAGACCCAGTACTTC; CDR3aa: CASSLQGEQETQYF; d_gene: TRBD1; v_gene: TRBV5-1; abundance: -; len: 14; j_gene: TRBJ2-5
CDR3nt: TGTGCCAGCAGCGCCAGCCGCAGCACTGAAGCTTTCTTT; CDR3aa: CASSASRSTEAFF; d_gene: -; v_gene: TRBV7-2; abundance: -; len: 13; j_gene: TRBJ1-1
CDR3nt: TGTGCCAGCAGGGCCCCTAATTCACCCCTCCACTTT; CDR3aa: CASRAPNSPLHF; d_gene: -; v_gene: TRBV28; abundance: -; len: 12; j_gene: TRBJ1-6
CDR3nt: TGTGCCAGTAGTATAGATGCGGCGGGGCCTGGAAACACCATATATTTT; CDR3aa: CASSIDAAGPGNTIYF; d_gene: -; v_gene: TRBV19; abundance: -; len: 16; j_gene: TRBJ1-3
CDR3nt: TGCGCCAGCAGTGAGAGCGGGGGGGCCGGGACAGATACGCAGTATTTT; CDR3aa: CASSESGGAGTDTQYF; d_gene: TRBD2; v_gene: TRBV10-2; abundance: -; len: 16; j_gene: TRBJ2-3
CDR3nt: TGTGCCATCGGGTTTTTGGGGGCCAACGTCCTGACTTTC; CDR3aa: CAIGFLGANVLTF; d_gene: -; v_gene: TRBV10-3; abundance: -; len: 13; j_gene: TRBJ2-6
CDR3nt: TGCGCCAGCAGCCCCCTAGGCGGGAGCGGATACCAAGAGACCCAGTACTTC; CDR3aa: CASSPLGGSGYQETQYF; d_gene: TRBD2; v_gene: TRBV5-1; abundance: -; len: 17; j_gene: TRBJ2-5
CDR3nt: TGTGCCAGCAGTTACGCTCCGGGACGGTATAATTCACCCCTCCACTTT; CDR3aa: CASSYAPGRYNSPLHF; d_gene: -; v_gene: TRBV6-5; abundance: few; len: 16; j_gene: TRBJ1-6
CDR3nt: TGTGCCAGCAGTTACTCCCGGACAGGAAATACTGAAGCTTTCTTT; CDR3aa: CASSYSRTGNTEAFF; d_gene: TRBD1; v_gene: TRBV6-5; abundance: -; len: 15; j_gene: TRBJ1-1
CDR3nt: TGTGCCAGCAGGGAACCGGGGGACACCGGGGAGCTGTTTTTT; CDR3aa: CASREPGDTGELFF; d_gene: -; v_gene: TRBV6-1; abundance: -; len: 14; j_gene: TRBJ2-2
CDR3nt: TGTGCCAGCAGCTTAGGAAGGGCCGAGCAGTACTTC; CDR3aa: CASSLGRAEQYF; d_gene: -; v_gene: TRBV7-9; abundance: once; len: 12; j_gene: TRBJ2-7
CDR3nt: TGTGCCAGCAGGGACGACAGGGGACTTAGCAATCAGCCCCAGCATTTT; CDR3aa: CASRDDRGLSNQPQHF; d_gene: TRBD1; v_gene: TRBV6-6; abundance: -; len: 16; j_gene: TRBJ1-5
CDR3nt: TGTGCCAGCAGCTTGCAGCGGGGGACCCACAATGAGCAGTTCTTC; CDR3aa: CASSLQRGTHNEQFF; d_gene: TRBD2; v_gene: TRBV5-5; abundance: -; len: 15; j_gene: TRBJ2-1
CDR3nt: TGTGCCAGCAGCTGGGGGGGAGGGAGTAGAAATGGCTACACCTTC; CDR3aa: CASSWGGGSRNGYTF; d_gene: -; v_gene: TRBV5-4; abundance: few; len: 15; j_gene: TRBJ1-2